These 23 T cell receptor beta chains came from one sample sequenced in a study of blood T cell repertoires in COVID-19 (dated by TCRdb to about 2020). Libraries came from the immunoSEQ multiplex PCR assay. As stored in TCRdb, this immuneACCESS dataset retains in-frame rearrangements with V and J assigned. A fraction of the clones does not appear; measured against another copy, unresolved V genes explain less than half of the discrepancy, and the remainder lacks a known reason. The sample contains some 250,000 clones, around 86% of them found a single time. Together, the top ten hold roughly 3% of the sample. Sequencing was done on a sample of peripheral blood. The receptors shown here come from a woman aged 30 to 39 who had recovered from COVID-19.

The chain has TRBV19 and TRBJ2-2; 7 bases agree with TRBD1. The germline CDR1 and CDR2 sequences are LNHDA and SQIVND (reference sequence). V dropped 11 bases and J dropped 2; count of bases not matched to a gene: 11. The CDR3 runs to 15 residues. This CDR3 is CAAGKQGRNTGELFF. CDR3 nucleotide sequence: TGTGCCGCAGGAAAACAGGGGCGCAACACCGGGGAGCTGTTTTTT.

This clone has a single count. This chain joins TRBV4-1 and TRBJ2-7; 11 nucleotides line up with TRBD1. Trimming cost V 3 bases and J 2 bases; bases outside gene matches: 3. Germline assignment: CDR1 MGHRA and CDR2 YSYEKL. The CDR3 spans 15 residues. CDR3 loop: CASSQLGQGAYEQYF. CDR3 coding DNA: TGCGCCAGCAGCCAGCTGGGACAGGGGGCCTACGAGCAGTACTTC.

This clone appeared a single time. The rearrangement uses TRBV20-1 and TRBJ2-1; possible D gene TRBD2, 7 bases. CDR3 length: 13 residues. V lost 3 bases to trimming and J lost 7 bases, with 13 bases between them. Germline V gene data show CDR1 as DFQATT and CDR2 as SNEGSKA (reference sequence). CDR3 nucleotides: TGCAGTGCTAGTGAAGGGGGGGGGAATGAGCAGTTCTTC. It is translated as CSASEGGGNEQFF.

This clone appeared once. The chain joins TRBV3-1 (or the pseudogene TRBV3-2) to TRBJ1-2; 7 nucleotides align to TRBD1. Germline V gene data show CDR1 as LGHDT and CDR2 as YNNKEL (reference sequence). The CDR3 length is 11 residues. J was trimmed by 7 bases and V by 7 bases; bases with no gene match: 3. CDR3 amino acids: CASTAGGGYTF. CDR3 DNA sequence: TGTGCCAGCACCGCAGGGGGTGGCTACACCTTC.

V gene TRBV7-2 combines with J gene TRBJ2-3; D gene unclear. Germline V gives CDR1 SGHTA, CDR2 FQGNSA. CDR3 length: 18 amino acids. The V end was cut by 5 bases, the J end by 0 bases, with 21 bases between. The CDR3 DNA is TGTGCCAGCAGCCTCAGACTCGAGCCTTGGTCTAGCACAGATACGCAGTATTTT. Translating it yields CASSLRLEPWSSTDTQYF.

This chain uses TRBV2 with TRBJ2-3; TRBD2 is a possible D gene (7 bases). V was pared by 2 bases and J by 2 bases, with 14 bases between. The CDR3 covers 16 residues. Germline loops: CDR1 SNHLY, CDR2 FYNNEI. The CDR3 DNA reads as TGTGCCAGCAGTGAAATGGGGGGGGGCTTCACAGATACGCAGTATTTT. Translated: CASSEMGGGFTDTQYF.

V is TRBV6-2 or TRBV6-3 and J is TRBJ2-7, with D tentatively TRBD1 (5 bases). CDR1 and CDR2 from the germline V gene are MNHEY and SVGEGT. The CDR3 is 12 amino acids. V was shortened by 6 bases and J by 4 bases, with 10 bases between the two germline ends. The CDR3 loop is CASSRDRYEQYF. In DNA, the CDR3 is TGTGCCAGCAGCCGCGACAGATACGAGCAGTACTTC.

This chain links TRBV18 with TRBJ2-2; tentatively, D is TRBD2 (5 bases). CDR3 length equals 15 residues. V shed 8 bases and J shed 4 bases, with 17 bases lying between them. Germline CDR1 and CDR2: KGHSH and LQKENI. In DNA, the CDR3 is TGTGCCAGCCCCCGCCCGGGATCGGGCACCGGGGAGCTGTTTTTT. It specifies CASPRPGSGTGELFF. The full variable domain, with the rest looked up from reference TRBV18 and TRBJ2-2, is NAGVMQNPRHLVRRRGQEARLRCSPMKGHSHVYWYRQLPEEGLKFMVYLQKENIIDESGMPKERFSAEFPKEGPSILRIQQVVRGDSAAYFCASPRPGSGTGELFFGEGSRLTVL.

The chain couples TRBV6-2 or TRBV6-3 to TRBJ1-2, with D unresolved. CDR3 length: 11 amino acids. The V end lost 4 bases, the J end lost 8 bases, and 8 bases lay between the germline ends. Germline CDR1 is MNHEY and CDR2 is SVGEGT. CDR3 in amino acids: CASSSSQGYTF. CDR3 in DNA: TGTGCCAGCAGTTCGTCCCAGGGCTACACCTTC.

The chain carries TRBV13 and TRBJ2-3, with 8 bases that match TRBD2. The J segment lost 6 bases and the V segment lost 1 base, leaving 0 bases of the junction unmatched. The CDR3 spans 13 residues. Germline V gene sequence: CDR1 PRHDT, CDR2 FYEKMQ (reference sequence). The CDR3 loop reads CASSLAGGDTQYF. For the CDR3, the DNA is TGTGCCAGCAGCTTAGCGGGGGGGGATACGCAGTATTTT. Combining the CDR3 with reference TRBV13 and TRBJ2-3 gives the whole variable domain AAGVIQSPRHLIKEKRETATLKCYPIPRHDTVYWYQQGPGQDPQFLISFYEKMQSDKGSIPDRFSAQQFSDYHSELNMSSLELGDSALYFCASSLAGGDTQYFGPGTRLTVL.

V and J are TRBV2 and TRBJ1-2; weak D call: TRBD1 (5 bases). V gave up 7 bases and J gave up 5 bases, with 11 bases separating them. CDR1 SNHLY and CDR2 FYNNEI come from the germline V gene. The CDR3 loop spans 12 amino acids. The CDR3 DNA is TGTGCCAGCACCCTGACAGTGTATGGCTACACCTTC. The encoded protein is CASTLTVYGYTF.

V is TRBV7-3 and J is TRBJ2-3; perhaps TRBD1 as D (6 bases). Germline lookup yields CDR1 SGHTA and CDR2 FQGTGA. With 3 bases removed from V and 2 bases from J, the gap between germline ends came to 9 bases. The CDR3 consists of 14 residues. The CDR3 here is CASSFTGPTDTQYF. The CDR3 nucleotides are TGTGCCAGCAGCTTTACAGGGCCCACAGATACGCAGTATTTT.

V and J are TRBV2 and TRBJ2-3; 9 bases fit TRBD1. The J segment lost 2 bases and the V segment lost 7 bases, leaving 4 bases of the junction unmatched. Germline V lookup: CDR1 SNHLY, CDR2 FYNNEI. The CDR3 runs 14 residues. This CDR3 reads CASIGTGYTDTQYF. In nucleotides, the CDR3 is TGTGCCAGCATAGGGACAGGGTACACAGATACGCAGTATTTT.

This clone was picked up one time. V is TRBV2 and J is TRBJ2-3, with 8 bases aligning to TRBD1. Germline CDR1 SNHLY, CDR2 FYNNEI. With 8 bases clipped from V and 1 base from J, the junction kept 11 bases outside the gene matches. This CDR3 is built from 16 residues. The CDR3 here is CASGGQGGLGTDTQYF. CDR3 DNA: TGTGCCAGCGGAGGACAGGGCGGTTTGGGCACAGATACGCAGTATTTT.

V is TRBV15 and J is TRBJ2-5; 9 nucleotides line up with TRBD2. Losses at the gene ends were 4 bases for V and 2 bases for J; bases not matched to a gene: 20. CDR1 and CDR2 (germline): LNHNV, YYDKDF (reference sequence). The CDR3 is made up of 20 amino acids. The CDR3 DNA reads as TGTGCCACCAGCAAAAACGCCTACCTGCGGGCTAGCGGGGATCAAGAGACCCAGTACTTC. This codes for CATSKNAYLRASGDQETQYF.

The V and J genes are TRBV6-4 and TRBJ1-1; 7 bases fit TRBD1. Germline V gives CDR1 MRHNA, CDR2 SNTAGT. V shed 6 bases and J 1 base; nucleotides not matched to a gene: 8. The CDR3 runs to 15 residues. CDR3 coding DNA: TGTGCCAGCAGAAACCAGGGGGGTAGGAACACTGAAGCTTTCTTT. Amino acid sequence: CASRNQGGRNTEAFF.

This chain links TRBV3-1 (or the pseudogene TRBV3-2) with TRBJ2-7; 8 bases align to TRBD1. Germline CDR1 is LGHDT and CDR2 is YNNKEL (reference sequence). J lost 2 bases, V lost 1 base, and 7 bases had no gene match. This CDR3 region has 16 residues. The CDR3 sequence is CASSQGTGYPTYEQYF. The CDR3 DNA reads TGTGCCAGCAGCCAAGGGACAGGGTACCCCACCTACGAGCAGTACTTC.

The chain joins TRBV6-5 to TRBJ2-1, with 9 bases matching TRBD2. The V segment lost 5 bases and the J segment 5 bases; nucleotides outside the gene matches: 1. The CDR3 totals 13 residues. Per the germline V gene, CDR1 is MNHEY and CDR2 is SVGAGI. In nucleotides, the CDR3 is TGTGCCAGCAGTCAGCGGGGGGACAATGAGCAGTTCTTC. This sequence encodes CASSQRGDNEQFF.

Concerning this clone itself: The junction departs from the called germline gene at one end, perhaps through a read error. This sequence joins TRBV7-2 and TRBJ2-1; 11 bases are a match to TRBD2. The CDR3 spans 12 residues. Germline lookup yields CDR1 SGHTA and CDR2 FQGNSA. CDR3 DNA sequence: TGTGCCAGCAGCTCGTTAGCGGGGGGGCTGATCTTC. Translated, it gives CASSSLAGGLIF.

The chain joins TRBV3-1 (or the pseudogene TRBV3-2) to TRBJ2-1; D gene ambiguous. The V gene's germline CDR1 is LGHDT and CDR2 YNNKEL (reference sequence). V was trimmed by 0 bases and J by 1 base, leaving 7 bases between them. The CDR3 is made up of 15 amino acids. In DNA, the CDR3 is TGTGCCAGCAGCCAAGAAACGCAGTCCTACAATGAGCAGTTCTTC. Translated, it gives CASSQETQSYNEQFF.

The CDR3 sequence is CASSSDGDRGGMETQYF. The CDR3 DNA follows: TGTGCCAGCAGCTCAGACGGGGACAGGGGTGGAATGGAGACCCAGTACTTC. The chain combines TRBV5-4 with TRBJ2-5; 10 nucleotides line up with TRBD1. V lost 3 bases and J lost 5; bases outside the gene matches: 13. The CDR3 sequence is 17 residues long. Germline loops: CDR1 SGHNT, CDR2 YYREEE (reference sequence).

This chain connects TRBV7-9 to TRBJ1-1; D is ambiguous. CDR1 and CDR2 from the germline V gene are SEHNR and FQNEAQ (reference sequence). The V end was cut by 1 base, the J end by 1 base, with 13 bases between. CDR3 length equals 16 residues. The CDR3 protein is CASSLGVQSGNTEAFF. The CDR3 coding sequence is TGTGCCAGCAGCTTAGGGGTACAATCGGGGAACACTGAAGCTTTCTTT.

The chain couples TRBV5-4 to TRBJ2-7; TRBD2 agrees at 11 bases. V lost 1 base and J lost 2; bases outside the gene matches: 5. Germline CDR1 reads SGHNT; CDR2 reads YYREEE (reference sequence). The CDR3 extends over 16 amino acids. CDR3 DNA: TGTGCCAGCAGCTTGATGACTAGCGGGGTGGCCTACGAGCAGTACTTC. This gives the protein CASSLMTSGVAYEQYF.